This T cell receptor beta chain was recorded in a study of blood T cell repertoires in COVID-19. At the level of the study: Donors in the United States, Italy and Spain gave samples during acute or convalescent COVID-19. The cDNA or gDNA used as material had been derived from T cells, B-cell-depleted T cells, or PBMCs.

Patients of the Seattle cohort, enrolled during active infection, were followed longitudinally. How the authors handled the data: Amplification from reference gene primers served as the basis for estimated nucleated cell counts. Data came from immunoSEQ multiplex PCR; TCRdb stores just in-frame clones and leaves some out. D and trimming come from the DNA, and the V and J calls and clone size come from that table. Of 350,000 to 400,000 clones in the sample, around nine tenths were seen once. The sample consisted of peripheral blood. The sequence was collected from a woman aged 55-69 years with COVID-19, enrolled during active disease.

The CDR3 region is CASCGGSSYEQYF. The CDR3, as DNA: TGTGCCAGTTGCGGGGGGTCATCCTACGAGCAGTACTTC. The V gene is TRBV28, the J gene TRBJ2-7, with TRBD2 matching 8 bases. Germline values: CDR1 MDHEN, CDR2 SYDVKM. The CDR3 spans 13 residues. The V segment lost 9 bases and the J segment 1 base; nucleotides outside the gene matches: 5.